The clone carrying this T cell receptor (beta chain) has just one count. The CDR3 sequence is 15 residues long. Germline CDR1 SGHDT, CDR2 YYEEEE. V dropped 3 bases and J dropped 7 bases, with 16 bases sitting between them. The data derive from a study of blood T cell repertoires in COVID-19. Clones were read by immunoSEQ multiplex PCR, and TCRdb kept only the in-frame ones, dropping some. The sample carries under 85,000 clones, 65% to 80% recorded once. This chain joins TRBV5-6 and TRBJ2-2; D is undetermined. The source material was peripheral blood. The TCR was taken from an elderly woman with active or convalescent COVID-19. The CDR3 loop is CASSSYRDFVGELFF. The DNA for the CDR3 is TGTGCCAGCAGCTCCTATCGCGACTTCGTCGGGGAGCTGTTTTTT. The entire variable domain, with the rest obtained from reference TRBV5-6 and TRBJ2-2, is as follows: DAGVTQSPTHLIKTRGQQVTLRCSPKSGHDTVSWYQQALGQGPQFIFQYYEEEERQRGNFPDRFSGHQFPNYSSELNVNALLLGDSALYLCASSSYRDFVGELFFGEGSRLTVL.